A selection of T cell receptor beta chains follows, all from one sample in a study of monozygotic twins with inflammatory bowel disease. TCRdb re-called the 5' RACE reads and gives one entry per CDR3 protein, without DNA. The sample has some 400,000 distinct CDR3 sequences. Input material: blood. The receptors were sampled from a human donor with ulcerative colitis or Crohn's disease, or a healthy co-twin of an affected twin (not recorded which). Both conserved end residues are part of each CDR3.

TRBV9	TRBJ2-1	CASSAPGAGGRNEQFF
TRBV7-8	TRBJ1-3	CASSFLGLGNTIYF
TRBV5-1	TRBJ2-5	CASSYWTGETQYF
TRBV15	TRBJ2-3	CATSSHNTDTQYF
TRBV7-2	TRBJ2-3	CASSGGVVEDTQYF
TRBV7-8	TRBJ2-1	CASSLQGLASNEQFF
TRBV15	TRBJ1-6	CATSDRGGSPLHF
TRBV20-1	TRBJ1-4	CSAPRREKLFF
TRBV6-1	TRBJ2-4	CASSDGVIAKNIQYF
TRBV20-1	TRBJ2-1	CSAEGGVAEGINEQFF
TRBV30	TRBJ1-5	CAWSPLGGGANQPQHF
TRBV18	TRBJ1-5	CASSPRQTNSNQPQHF
TRBV5-1	TRBJ2-3	CASSSLAGEDTQYF
TRBV6-5	TRBJ2-5	CASSYVAGGRSYETQYF
TRBV20-1	TRBJ2-2	CSASRFSGRAGELFF
TRBV9	TRBJ2-6	CASSGMERARGANVLTF
TRBV6-5	TRBJ1-6	CASSYTRDSNSPLHF